The 3 T cell receptor beta chains below were found in one sample sequenced in a study of blood T cell repertoires in COVID-19. The protocol was immunoSEQ multiplex PCR, while the TCRdb copy is restricted to in-frame clones and leaves out a portion. The data contain 55,000 to 75,000 clones, 90% to 95% of them singletons. The sequenced material came from peripheral blood. The source is a human donor in a cohort sampled during active COVID-19.

V usage is TRBV19 and J usage is TRBJ2-7; the D gene is possibly TRBD2 (6 bases). Trimming cost V 1 base and J 2 bases, with 9 bases left between them. CDR3 size: 14 residues. CDR1 and CDR2 from the germline V gene are LNHDA and SQIVND (reference sequence). The CDR3 is CASSIAEGAYEQYF. CDR3 coding DNA: TGTGCCAGTAGTATAGCGGAGGGAGCCTACGAGCAGTACTTC.

The rearrangement links TRBV28 to TRBJ2-7; no clear D gene. The CDR3 runs 13 residues. V lost 5 bases to trimming and J lost 3 bases, with 11 bases between them. Germline CDR1 MDHEN, CDR2 SYDVKM. The CDR3 spells CASSPAGRYEQYF. DNA of the CDR3: TGTGCCAGCAGTCCCGCTGGGCGCTACGAGCAGTACTTC. The full variable domain, its missing parts supplied by reference TRBV28 and TRBJ2-7, is DVKVTQSSRYLVKRTGEKVFLECVQDMDHENMFWYRQDPGLGLRLIYFSYDVKMKEKGDIPEGYSVSREKKERFSLILESASTNQTSMYLCASSPAGRYEQYFGPGTRLTVT.

The CDR3 loop is CASSESRMGGTEAFF. CDR3 nucleotide sequence: TGTGCCAGCAGTGAATCCAGAATGGGGGGCACTGAAGCTTTCTTT. The chain joins TRBV2 to TRBJ1-1, with a weak D call TRBD1 (5 bases). Trimming removed 2 bases from V and 4 bases from J, with 14 bases in between. The CDR3 is 15 amino acids. Looked up from germline, CDR1 is SNHLY and CDR2 is FYNNEI.